The sequence of this T cell receptor (beta chain) was determined in a study of type 1 and type 2 diabetes patients. Study conclusions and caveats: Both CD4+ and CD8+ type 2 diabetes repertoires showed significantly higher diversity than type 1.

PCR was run on genomic DNA. A primer set of 30 forward and 13 reverse primers amplified the CDR3. A single record per CDR3 protein comes from TCRdb applying MiXCR to the multiplex PCR reads. This table holds more than 250,000 distinct CDR3 sequences, 45% to 60% found once. Each diabetic donor fulfilled classification criteria for either type 1 or type 2. Peripheral blood, 7.5 to 10 milliliters per participant, was collected. In the case of this clonotype: Its antigen is not known.

Sequencing was done on a sample of peripheral blood mononuclear cells (PBMCs). The origin of this receptor is a man aged 18-30 years with type 2 diabetes.

Written as DNA, the CDR3 is TGCGCCAGCAGTGAGTTCGCCGAGCAGTACTTC. Its translation is CASSEFAEQYF. The V and J genes are TRBV10-2 and TRBJ2-7, with D hard to call. Looked up from germline, CDR1 is WSHSY and CDR2 is SAAADI. Trimming removed 1 base at V and 6 bases at J, with 4 bases between. The CDR3 is made up of 11 amino acids.